The T cell receptor beta chain under discussion was sequenced for a study of blood T cell repertoires in COVID-19. Overall study: Researchers got acute and convalescent COVID-19 samples from the United States, Italy and Spain.

Assay used: immunoSEQ multiplex PCR; TCRdb lists only in-frame clones, some missing. The profile shows more than 200,000 clones, roughly nine tenths of them singletons. Germline CDR1 reads SEHNR; CDR2 reads FQNEAQ (reference sequence). The J segment lost 10 bases and the V segment lost 8 bases, leaving 19 bases of the junction unmatched. The CDR3 length is 15 residues. V and J are TRBV7-9 and TRBJ1-2, with 7 nucleotides matching TRBD1. The sequence was obtained from a woman aged 50 to 60 with acute or convalescent COVID-19. The specimen was peripheral blood. CDR3 residues: CASGSLNGDSQHYTF. The CDR3 nucleotides are TGTGCCAGCGGATCTCTAAACGGGGACAGCCAACACTACACCTTC.